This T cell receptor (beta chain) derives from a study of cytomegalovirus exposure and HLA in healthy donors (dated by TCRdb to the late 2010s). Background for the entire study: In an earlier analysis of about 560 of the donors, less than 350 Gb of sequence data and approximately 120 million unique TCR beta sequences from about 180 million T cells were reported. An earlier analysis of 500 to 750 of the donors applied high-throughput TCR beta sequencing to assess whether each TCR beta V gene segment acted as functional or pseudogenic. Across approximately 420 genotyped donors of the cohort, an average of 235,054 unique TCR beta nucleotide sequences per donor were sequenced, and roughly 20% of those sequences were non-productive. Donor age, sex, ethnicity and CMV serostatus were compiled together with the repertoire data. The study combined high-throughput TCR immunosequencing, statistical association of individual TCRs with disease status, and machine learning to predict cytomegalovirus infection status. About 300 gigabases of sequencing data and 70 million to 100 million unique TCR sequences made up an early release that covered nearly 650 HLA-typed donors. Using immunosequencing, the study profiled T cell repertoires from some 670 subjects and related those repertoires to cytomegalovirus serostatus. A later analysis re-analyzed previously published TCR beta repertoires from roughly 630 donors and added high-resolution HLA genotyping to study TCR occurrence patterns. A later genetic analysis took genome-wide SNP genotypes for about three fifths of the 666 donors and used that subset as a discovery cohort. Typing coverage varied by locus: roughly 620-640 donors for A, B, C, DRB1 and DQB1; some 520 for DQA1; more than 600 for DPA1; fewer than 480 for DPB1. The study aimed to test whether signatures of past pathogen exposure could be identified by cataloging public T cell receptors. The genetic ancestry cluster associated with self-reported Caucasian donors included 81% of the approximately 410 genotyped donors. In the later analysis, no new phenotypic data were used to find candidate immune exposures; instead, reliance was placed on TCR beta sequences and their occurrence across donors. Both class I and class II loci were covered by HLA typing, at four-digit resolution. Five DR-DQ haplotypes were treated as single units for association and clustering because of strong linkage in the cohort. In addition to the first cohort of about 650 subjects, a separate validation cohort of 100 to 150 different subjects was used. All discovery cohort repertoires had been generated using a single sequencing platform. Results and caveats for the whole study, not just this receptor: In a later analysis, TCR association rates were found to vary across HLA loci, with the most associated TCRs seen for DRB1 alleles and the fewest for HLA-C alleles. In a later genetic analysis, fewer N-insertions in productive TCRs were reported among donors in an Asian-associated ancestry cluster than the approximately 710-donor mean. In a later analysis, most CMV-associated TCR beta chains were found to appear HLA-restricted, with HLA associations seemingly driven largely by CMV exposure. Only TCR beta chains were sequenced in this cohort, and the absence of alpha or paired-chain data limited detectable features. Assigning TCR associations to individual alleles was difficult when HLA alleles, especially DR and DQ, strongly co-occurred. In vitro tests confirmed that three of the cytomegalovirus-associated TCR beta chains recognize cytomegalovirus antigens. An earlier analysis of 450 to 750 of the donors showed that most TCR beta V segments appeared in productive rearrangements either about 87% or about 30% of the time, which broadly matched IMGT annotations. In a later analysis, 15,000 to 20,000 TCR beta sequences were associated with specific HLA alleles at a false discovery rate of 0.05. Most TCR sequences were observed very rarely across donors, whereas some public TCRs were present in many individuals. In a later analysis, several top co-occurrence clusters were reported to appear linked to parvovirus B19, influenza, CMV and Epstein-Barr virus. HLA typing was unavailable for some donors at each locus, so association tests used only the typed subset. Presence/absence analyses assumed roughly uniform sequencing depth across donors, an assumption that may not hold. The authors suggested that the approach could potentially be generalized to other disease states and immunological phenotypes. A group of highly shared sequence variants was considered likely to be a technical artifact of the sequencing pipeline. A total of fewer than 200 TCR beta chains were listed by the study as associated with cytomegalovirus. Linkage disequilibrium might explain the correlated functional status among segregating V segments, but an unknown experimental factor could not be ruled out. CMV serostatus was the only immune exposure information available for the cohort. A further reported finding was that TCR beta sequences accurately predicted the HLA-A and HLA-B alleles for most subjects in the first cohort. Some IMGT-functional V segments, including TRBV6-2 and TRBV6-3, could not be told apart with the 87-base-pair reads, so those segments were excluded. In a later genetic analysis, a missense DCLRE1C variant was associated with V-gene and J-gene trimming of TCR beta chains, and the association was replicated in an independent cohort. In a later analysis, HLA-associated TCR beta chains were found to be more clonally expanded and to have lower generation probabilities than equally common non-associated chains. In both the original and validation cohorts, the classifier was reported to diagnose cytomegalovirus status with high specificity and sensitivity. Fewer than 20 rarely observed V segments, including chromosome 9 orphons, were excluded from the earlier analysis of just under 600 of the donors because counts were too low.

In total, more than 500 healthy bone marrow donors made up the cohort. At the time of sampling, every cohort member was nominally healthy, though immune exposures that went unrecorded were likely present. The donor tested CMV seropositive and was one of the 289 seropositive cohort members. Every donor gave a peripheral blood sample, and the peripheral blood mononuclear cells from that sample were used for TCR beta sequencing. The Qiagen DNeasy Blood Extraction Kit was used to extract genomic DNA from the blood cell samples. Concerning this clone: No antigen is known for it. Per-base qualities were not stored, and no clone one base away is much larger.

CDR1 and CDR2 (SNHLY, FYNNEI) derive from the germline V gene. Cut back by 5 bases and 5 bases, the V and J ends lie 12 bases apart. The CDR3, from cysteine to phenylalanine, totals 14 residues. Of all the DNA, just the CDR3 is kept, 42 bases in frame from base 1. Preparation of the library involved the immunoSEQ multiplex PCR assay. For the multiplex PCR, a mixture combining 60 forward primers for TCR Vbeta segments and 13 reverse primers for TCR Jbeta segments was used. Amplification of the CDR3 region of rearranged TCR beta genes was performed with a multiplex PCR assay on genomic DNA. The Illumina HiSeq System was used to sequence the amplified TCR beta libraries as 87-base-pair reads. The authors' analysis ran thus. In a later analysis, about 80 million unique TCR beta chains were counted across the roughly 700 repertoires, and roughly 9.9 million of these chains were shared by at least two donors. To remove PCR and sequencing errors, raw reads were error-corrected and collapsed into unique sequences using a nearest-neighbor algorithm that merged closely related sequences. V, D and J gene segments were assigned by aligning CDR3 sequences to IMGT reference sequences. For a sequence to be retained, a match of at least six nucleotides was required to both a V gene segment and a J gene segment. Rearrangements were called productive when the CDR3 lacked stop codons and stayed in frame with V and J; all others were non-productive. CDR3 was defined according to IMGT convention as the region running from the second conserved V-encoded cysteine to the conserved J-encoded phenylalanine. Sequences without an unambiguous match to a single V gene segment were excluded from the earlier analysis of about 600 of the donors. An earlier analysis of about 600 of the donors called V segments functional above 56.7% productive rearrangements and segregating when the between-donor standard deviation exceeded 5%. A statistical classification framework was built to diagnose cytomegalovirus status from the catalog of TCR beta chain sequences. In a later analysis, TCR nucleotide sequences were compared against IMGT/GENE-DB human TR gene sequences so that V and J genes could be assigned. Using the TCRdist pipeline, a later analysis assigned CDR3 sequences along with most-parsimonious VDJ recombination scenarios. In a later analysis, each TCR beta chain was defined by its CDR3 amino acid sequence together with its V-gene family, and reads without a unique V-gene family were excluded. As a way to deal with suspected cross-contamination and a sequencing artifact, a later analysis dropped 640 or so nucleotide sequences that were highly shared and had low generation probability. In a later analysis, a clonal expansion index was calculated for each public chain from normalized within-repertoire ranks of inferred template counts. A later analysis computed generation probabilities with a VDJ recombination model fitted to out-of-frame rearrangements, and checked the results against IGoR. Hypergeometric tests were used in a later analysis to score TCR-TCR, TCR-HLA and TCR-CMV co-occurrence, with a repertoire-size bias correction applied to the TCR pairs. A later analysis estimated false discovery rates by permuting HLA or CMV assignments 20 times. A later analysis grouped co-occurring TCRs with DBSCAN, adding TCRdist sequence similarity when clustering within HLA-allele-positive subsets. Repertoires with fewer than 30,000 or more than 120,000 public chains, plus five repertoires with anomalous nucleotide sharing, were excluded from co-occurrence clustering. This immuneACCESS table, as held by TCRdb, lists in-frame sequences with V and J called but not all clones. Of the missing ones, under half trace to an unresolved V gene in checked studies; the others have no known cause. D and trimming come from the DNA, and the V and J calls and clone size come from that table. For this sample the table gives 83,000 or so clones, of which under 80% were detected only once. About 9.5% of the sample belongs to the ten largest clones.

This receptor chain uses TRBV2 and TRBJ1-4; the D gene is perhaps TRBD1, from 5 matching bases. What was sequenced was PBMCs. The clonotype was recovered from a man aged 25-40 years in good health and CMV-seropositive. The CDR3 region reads CASSKDSRNEKLFF. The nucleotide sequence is TGTGCCAGCAGTAAAGACAGTCGAAATGAAAAACTGTTTTTT.